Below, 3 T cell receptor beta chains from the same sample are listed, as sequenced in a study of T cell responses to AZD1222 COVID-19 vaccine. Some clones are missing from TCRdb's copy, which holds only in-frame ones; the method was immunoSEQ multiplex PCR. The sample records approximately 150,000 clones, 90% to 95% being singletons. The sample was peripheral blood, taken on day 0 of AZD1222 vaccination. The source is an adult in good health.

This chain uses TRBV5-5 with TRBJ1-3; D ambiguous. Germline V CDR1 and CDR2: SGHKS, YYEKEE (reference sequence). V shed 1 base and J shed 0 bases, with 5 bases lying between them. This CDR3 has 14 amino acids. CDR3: CASSLSSSGNTIYF. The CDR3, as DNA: TGTGCCAGCAGCTTGAGTAGCTCTGGAAACACCATATATTTT.

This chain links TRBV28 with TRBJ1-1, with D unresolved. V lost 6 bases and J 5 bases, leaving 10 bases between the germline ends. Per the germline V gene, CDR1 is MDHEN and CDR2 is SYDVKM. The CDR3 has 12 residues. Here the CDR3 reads CASSAVRTEAFF. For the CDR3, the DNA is TGTGCCAGCAGCGCGGTGAGGACTGAAGCTTTCTTT.

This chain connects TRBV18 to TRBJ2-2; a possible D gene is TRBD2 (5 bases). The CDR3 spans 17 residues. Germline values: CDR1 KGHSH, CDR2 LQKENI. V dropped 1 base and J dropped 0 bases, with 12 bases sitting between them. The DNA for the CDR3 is TGTGCCAGCTCACCACTCGAAAATAGCGCGAACACCGGGGAGCTGTTTTTT. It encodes CASSPLENSANTGELFF. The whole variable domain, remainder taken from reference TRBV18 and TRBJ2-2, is NAGVMQNPRHLVRRRGQEARLRCSPMKGHSHVYWYRQLPEEGLKFMVYLQKENIIDESGMPKERFSAEFPKEGPSILRIQQVVRGDSAAYFCASSPLENSANTGELFFGEGSRLTVL.